The TCR beta chain described here comes from a study of cytomegalovirus exposure and HLA in healthy donors. PCR involved 60 Vbeta and 13 Jbeta primers. Sequencing used immunoSEQ multiplex PCR; TCRdb keeps in-frame clones, though not all of them. The sample has 54,000 or so clones, roughly three fifths seen once. Findings and caveats of the study: Later work found that TCR association rates differed between HLA loci; DRB1 had the most and HLA-C the fewest. Cytomegalovirus association was listed for around 170 TCR beta chains. Later, an analysis found that common viral pathogens appeared to be linked with several of the most significant clusters.

Worth noting for this clone: Its antigen remains unknown.

CDR3 length: 13 amino acids. V gave up 2 bases and J gave up 2 bases, with 7 bases separating them. Germline assignment: CDR1 MNHEY and CDR2 SVGAGI. The V and J genes are TRBV6-5 and TRBJ2-7, with a tentative D call TRBD1 (6 bases). The sequence came from a human donor in good health. The sample consisted of PBMCs. CDR3 region: CASSYGQPYEQYF. The CDR3 DNA follows: TGTGCCAGCAGTTACGGACAGCCCTACGAGCAGTACTTC.